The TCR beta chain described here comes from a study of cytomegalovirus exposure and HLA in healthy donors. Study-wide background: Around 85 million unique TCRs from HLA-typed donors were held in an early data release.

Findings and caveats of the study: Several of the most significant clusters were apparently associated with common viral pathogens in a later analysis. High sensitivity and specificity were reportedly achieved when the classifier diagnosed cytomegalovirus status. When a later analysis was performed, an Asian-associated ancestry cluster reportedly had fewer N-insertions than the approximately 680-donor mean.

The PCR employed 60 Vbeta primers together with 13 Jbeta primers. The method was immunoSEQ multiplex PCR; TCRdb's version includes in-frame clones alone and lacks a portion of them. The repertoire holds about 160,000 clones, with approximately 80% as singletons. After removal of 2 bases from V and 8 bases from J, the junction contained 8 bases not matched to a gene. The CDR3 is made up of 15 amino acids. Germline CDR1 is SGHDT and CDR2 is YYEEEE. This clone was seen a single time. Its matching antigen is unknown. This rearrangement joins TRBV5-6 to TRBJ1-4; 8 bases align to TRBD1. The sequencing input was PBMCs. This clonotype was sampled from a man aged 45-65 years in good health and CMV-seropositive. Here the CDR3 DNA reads TGTGCCAGCAGCTTTTGGACAGGGCGAAGGGAAAAACTGTTTTTT. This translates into CASSFWTGRREKLFF.